These 31 T cell receptor beta chains share one sample of origin, sequenced in a study of early T cells in non-severe SARS-CoV-2 infection. TCRdb reprocessed the 5' RACE reads via MiXCR and lists one record per CDR3 protein. The sample has about 64,000 distinct CDR3 sequences, 7.5% to 9% seen once. The input for sequencing was whole blood, taken at baseline. The receptors were gathered from an adult who was a healthcare worker with PCR-confirmed SARS-CoV-2 infection or an uninfected control (not recorded which).

This clonotype was counted many times. This chain joins TRBV5-4 and TRBJ2-3, with 12 bases aligning to TRBD1. The length of the CDR3 is 19 residues. CDR1 is SGHNT, CDR2 YYREEE, per germline (reference sequence). Trimming took 4 bases from V and 0 from J; bases not matched to a gene: 12. The CDR3 bases are TGTGCCAGCAGCCCCAAAACCTCGGGACAGGGGGCGAGCACAGATACGCAGTATTTT. Translated: CASSPKTSGQGASTDTQYF.

CDR3 region: CASSPIYEFTGELFF. The CDR3 nucleotides are TGTGCCAGCAGCCCAATCTACGAGTTTACCGGGGAGCTGTTTTTT. The V gene is TRBV9, the J gene TRBJ2-2, with D unresolved. The germline V and J ends were trimmed by 4 bases and 5 bases, with 15 bases remaining between them. The CDR3 loop spans 15 amino acids. Germline loops: CDR1 SGDLS, CDR2 YYNGEE.

This clonotype was observed many times. The CDR3 coding sequence is TGTGCCACCCAAATGCCCGGGGCCTCTGGGGAGCAGTACTTC. Protein sequence: CATQMPGASGEQYF. The rearrangement uses TRBV19 and TRBJ2-7; the D call may be TRBD1 or TRBD2 (5 bases each). CDR1 and CDR2 from the germline V gene are LNHDA and SQIVND (reference sequence). V dropped 10 bases and J dropped 7 bases, with 23 bases sitting between them. This CDR3 has 14 amino acids.

This clonotype appeared many times. This rearrangement joins TRBV7-3 to TRBJ2-1; 7 bases fit TRBD2. The CDR3 covers 14 residues. Trimming at V came to 5 bases and at J to 1 base, leaving 2 bases not matched to a gene. Germline CDR1 and CDR2: SGHTA and FQGTGA. CDR3 nucleotides: TGTGCCAGCAGCCTAGCGGTTTCCTACAATGAGCAGTTCTTC. It yields the protein CASSLAVSYNEQFF.

This clonotype was seen ten or more times. The chain has TRBV29-1 and TRBJ2-1; TRBD1 aligns across 10 bases. V trimming: 1 base; J trimming: 8 bases; junction bases outside the gene matches: 8. Looked up from germline, CDR1 is SQVTM and CDR2 is ANQGSEA. CDR3 length: 15 residues. The CDR3 coding sequence is TGCAGCGTTGAAGTAGTCGGGACAGGGGTCGATGAGCAGTTCTTC. It codes for CSVEVVGTGVDEQFF.

This chain joins TRBV15 and TRBJ1-6; possibly TRBD1 for D (5 bases). CDR3 length equals 14 residues. Trimming shortened V by 4 bases and J by 5 bases, and 9 bases separated the two germline ends. From germline, CDR1 is LNHNV and CDR2 YYDKDF (reference sequence). The CDR3 sequence is CATSTQGNNSPLHF. As DNA, the CDR3 is TGTGCCACCAGCACCCAGGGCAATAATTCACCCCTCCACTTT.

This clonotype was detected many times. The chain is built from TRBV12-3 or TRBV12-4 and TRBJ1-1; a possible D gene is TRBD1 (6 bases). The ends were cut back, 5 bases at V and 0 bases at J, with 16 bases in the middle. This CDR3 region has 16 residues. CDR3 sequence reads: CASSPQAGAMNTEAFF. CDR3 DNA: TGTGCCAGCAGTCCCCAAGCAGGGGCCATGAACACTGAAGCTTTCTTT.

At least ten counts were recorded for this clonotype. This chain links TRBV14 with TRBJ2-2; D is ambiguous. Trimming pared 2 bases from V and 0 bases from J, leaving 10 bases between. Germline V CDR1 and CDR2: SGHDN, FVKESK. This CDR3 is 16 amino acids long. The CDR3 protein is CASSQRVRTNTGELFF. The CDR3 bases are TGTGCCAGCAGCCAAAGAGTGAGGACGAACACCGGGGAGCTGTTTTTT.

This clonotype was picked up a small number of times. The chain couples TRBV4-1 to TRBJ2-3, with D perhaps matching TRBD2 (5 bases). The CDR3 spans 17 residues. In germline, CDR1 is MGHRA, CDR2 YSYEKL. Trimming took off 3 bases at V and 2 bases at J, with 18 bases between the two ends. Written as DNA, the CDR3 is TGCGCCAGCAGCCATCCCGGACTGGCCCTGCTCACAGATACGCAGTATTTT. Encoded protein: CASSHPGLALLTDTQYF.

This clonotype has at least ten counts. The chain employs TRBV29-1 and TRBJ2-2, with TRBD1 matching 9 bases. The CDR3 runs to 14 residues. The V and J ends lost 4 bases and 5 bases, in that order; junction bases with no gene match: 5. Germline CDR1 is SQVTM and CDR2 is ANQGSEA. The CDR3 DNA follows: TGCAGCGTTGGGACAGGGGCTTGGACCGGGGAGCTGTTTTTT. Translation gives CSVGTGAWTGELFF.

The gene calls are TRBV18 and TRBJ1-2; TRBD1 matches 8 bases. J was trimmed by 3 bases and V by 2 bases; bases with no gene match: 2. Germline CDR1 is KGHSH and CDR2 is LQKENI. This CDR3 comprises 14 residues. This CDR3 is CASSPTDRDYGYTF. As DNA, the CDR3 is TGTGCCAGCTCACCAACGGACAGGGACTATGGCTACACCTTC.

This clonotype was seen ten or more times. The chain combines TRBV15 with TRBJ2-1; D gene unclear. Trimming shortened V by 1 base and J by 0 bases, and 10 bases separated the two germline ends. The CDR3 sequence is 16 residues long. Germline CDR1 reads LNHNV; CDR2 reads YYDKDF (reference sequence). For the CDR3, the DNA is TGTGCCACCAGCAGAGGGTTTGGCGGCTCCTACAATGAGCAGTTCTTC. It codes for CATSRGFGGSYNEQFF.

In its sample, this clonotype was seen many times. The chain employs TRBV7-2 and TRBJ2-1, with unresolved D. CDR1 and CDR2 from the germline V gene are SGHTA and FQGNSA. CDR3 length: 16 residues. Trimming took 5 bases from V and 0 from J, leaving 14 bases between them. The CDR3 coding sequence is TGTGCCAGCAGCAAGTCAGCAACTGGCTCCTACAATGAGCAGTTCTTC. It is translated as CASSKSATGSYNEQFF. The variable domain in full, with the rest retrieved from reference TRBV7-2 and TRBJ2-1, is GAGVSQSPSNKVTEKGKDVELRCDPISGHTALYWYRQSLGQGLEFLIYFQGNSAPDKSGLPSDRFSAERTGGSVSTLTIQRTQQEDSAVYLCASSKSATGSYNEQFFGPGTRLTVL.

This clonotype was detected ten times or more. The chain combines TRBV6-5 with TRBJ1-4; D unresolved. This CDR3 comprises 16 residues. The germline V gene encodes CDR1 MNHEY and CDR2 SVGAGI. Between the trimmed V and J ends, which lost 6 bases and 4 bases, there was a span of 18 bases. The CDR3 DNA follows: TGTGCCAGCAGGTTGTTCGAGGCAGGAAGTAATGAAAAACTGTTTTTT. Translating it yields CASRLFEAGSNEKLFF.

This clonotype was detected many times. The gene calls are TRBV12-3 or TRBV12-4 and TRBJ1-3; 8 nucleotides agree with TRBD1. This CDR3 has 16 residues. V shed 1 base, J shed 3 bases, and the junction held 5 bases outside the gene matches. Here the CDR3 reads CASSLGQGALGNTIYF. For the CDR3, the DNA is TGTGCCAGCAGTTTAGGGCAGGGGGCGCTTGGAAACACCATATATTTT.

There are a few counts of this clonotype. This rearrangement joins TRBV3-1 to TRBJ1-5; D is uncertain. V was trimmed by 0 bases and J by 7 bases, leaving 7 bases between them. The CDR3 is made up of 13 amino acids. Germline assignment: CDR1 LGHDT and CDR2 YNNKEL (reference sequence). CDR3 DNA sequence: TGTGCCAGCAGCCAAGATCTTTGGCAGCCCCAGCATTTT. Its translation is CASSQDLWQPQHF.

Only a few counts were recorded for this clonotype. J is TRBJ2-7 and V is TRBV24-1, with 7 bases identical to TRBD2. V trimming: 4 bases; J trimming: 2 bases; junction bases outside the gene matches: 10. Germline CDR1 reads KGHDR; CDR2 reads SFDVKD. This CDR3 region has 16 residues. The CDR3 sequence is CATSDAGEGLPYEQYF. CDR3 coding DNA: TGTGCCACCAGTGACGCTGGGGAGGGGTTACCCTACGAGCAGTACTTC.

This clonotype has a count of ten or more. The chain links TRBV4-2 to TRBJ2-1; D gene uncertain. Germline V gene lookup returns CDR1 LGHNA and CDR2 YNFKEQ. The CDR3 contains 16 residues. The germline V and J ends were trimmed by 1 base and 0 bases, with 10 bases remaining between them. CDR3: CASSQVVANSYNEQFF. The CDR3 nucleotides read TGTGCCAGCAGCCAAGTCGTCGCTAACTCCTACAATGAGCAGTTCTTC.

There are many counts of this clonotype. This chain connects TRBV18 to TRBJ2-3; TRBD2 matches at 11 bases. This CDR3 comprises 17 residues. CDR1 KGHSH and CDR2 LQKENI come from the germline V gene. V lost 0 bases to trimming and J lost 2 bases; unmatched junction nucleotides: 4. The CDR3 DNA reads TGTGCCAGCTCACCACCGGTAGCGGGAGGGACCACAGATACGCAGTATTTT. Translated, it gives CASSPPVAGGTTDTQYF.

This clonotype has more than one count but fewer than ten. V gene TRBV5-1 combines with J gene TRBJ2-7; 8 bases match TRBD1. The CDR3 extends over 13 amino acids. The junction had 8 bases not matched to a gene; V was cut back by 6 bases and J by 6 bases. The V gene's germline CDR1 is SGHRS and CDR2 YFSETQ. The CDR3 DNA is TGCGCCAGCACATTGCAGGGGGCGAGCGAGCAGTACTTC. This gives the protein CASTLQGASEQYF.

Only a few counts were recorded for this clonotype. This chain links TRBV24-1 with TRBJ2-1, with D hard to call. Trimming removed 0 bases from V and 8 bases from J, with 7 bases in between. Germline CDR1 is KGHDR and CDR2 is SFDVKD. The CDR3 has 13 amino acids. CDR3 residues: CATSDLLSDEQFF. Here the CDR3 DNA reads TGTGCCACCAGTGATTTGCTGTCTGATGAGCAGTTCTTC.

This clonotype has a handful of counts. This chain joins TRBV19 and TRBJ2-1; D may match TRBD1 or TRBD2 (5 bases each). Germline-derived CDR1 and CDR2 are LNHDA and SQIVND (reference sequence). The CDR3 has 17 amino acids. The V gene lost 3 bases and the J gene lost 4 bases, with 19 bases spanning the gap. In DNA, the CDR3 is TGTGCCAGTAGTATTTTAGTGGGGGTCGGAATTTACAATGAGCAGTTCTTC. Its protein is CASSILVGVGIYNEQFF.

This clonotype was observed at least ten times. The chain is built from TRBV12-3 or TRBV12-4 and TRBJ2-7; D perhaps matches TRBD2 (5 bases). The V gene lost 2 bases and the J gene lost 2 bases, with 7 bases spanning the gap. This CDR3 comprises 13 residues. CDR3 in amino acids: CASSLLAPYEQYF. DNA for the CDR3: TGTGCCAGCAGTTTACTAGCTCCCTACGAGCAGTACTTC.

The chain joins TRBV12-5 to TRBJ2-7; 8 bases are a match to TRBD2. V lost 3 bases, J lost 6 bases, and 4 bases stayed unmatched. This CDR3 is built from 13 residues. Germline CDR1 reads LGHNT; CDR2 reads FRNRAP. The CDR3 sequence is CASGFAGTSEQYF. As DNA, the CDR3 is TGTGCTAGTGGTTTCGCCGGGACTAGCGAGCAGTACTTC.

This clonotype was seen a handful of times. The chain has TRBV30 and TRBJ2-4; TRBD1 might be the D (5 bases). Deletions cut 7 bases from V and 0 bases from J, with 10 bases between. This CDR3 contains 13 residues. Germline V gene data show CDR1 as GTSNPN and CDR2 as SVGIG (reference sequence). The CDR3 region is CASSTVAKNIQYF. CDR3 DNA sequence: TGTGCCTCCTCGACAGTAGCCAAAAACATTCAGTACTTC. The full variable domain, its missing parts supplied by reference TRBV30 and TRBJ2-4, is SQTIHQWPATLVQPVGSPLSLECTVEGTSNPNLYWYRQAAGRGLQLLFYSVGIGQISSEVPQNLSASRPQDRQFILSSKKLLLSDSGFYLCASSTVAKNIQYFGAGTRLSVL.

V gene TRBV27 combines with J gene TRBJ2-3; the D is unclear. CDR1 is MNHEY, CDR2 SMNVEV, per germline (reference sequence). The CDR3 extends over 14 amino acids. V gave up 5 bases and J gave up 0 bases, with 9 bases separating them. CDR3 nucleotide sequence: TGTGCCAGCAGTCCAACCTCTAGCACAGATACGCAGTATTTT. Its translation: CASSPTSSTDTQYF.

At least ten counts were recorded for this clonotype. V usage is TRBV5-6 and J usage is TRBJ2-1; D could derive from TRBD1 or TRBD2 (5 bases each). Trimming removed 3 bases from V and 4 bases from J, with 17 bases in between. This CDR3 has 16 amino acids. Germline CDR1 is SGHDT and CDR2 is YYEEEE. The CDR3 DNA reads TGTGCCAGCAGCTACGAACTTCCGGGGCCATACAATGAGCAGTTCTTC. It specifies CASSYELPGPYNEQFF.

This chain uses TRBV7-6 with TRBJ2-3; 9 bases are a match to TRBD2. Germline V CDR1 and CDR2: SGHVS, FNYEAQ. V dropped 0 bases and J dropped 1; count of bases not matched to a gene: 11. The CDR3 sequence is 19 residues long. The DNA for the CDR3 is TGTGCCAGCAGCTTAGCGCTGGTAGCGGGAGAGGTCGGCACAGATACGCAGTATTTT. The encoded protein is CASSLALVAGEVGTDTQYF.

This clonotype was seen repeatedly, ten times or more. This rearrangement joins TRBV20-1 to TRBJ1-1; a weak D match, TRBD1 (5 bases). Germline V gene sequence: CDR1 DFQATT, CDR2 SNEGSKA (reference sequence). CDR3 size: 14 residues. Trimming pared 2 bases from V and 0 bases from J, leaving 10 bases between. This CDR3 reads CSARQGIMNTEAFF. The CDR3 DNA sequence: TGCAGTGCTAGACAGGGAATCATGAACACTGAAGCTTTCTTT.

At least ten counts were recorded for this clonotype. This chain joins TRBV11-2 and TRBJ2-7; 9 bases are a match to TRBD1. CDR3 length: 14 residues. V gave up 5 bases and J gave up 5 bases; unmatched junction bases: 7. Germline CDR1 and CDR2: SGHAT and FQNNGV. The CDR3 sequence: CASSRGTGPNEQYF. CDR3 coding DNA: TGTGCCAGCAGCCGCGGGACAGGGCCCAACGAGCAGTACTTC.

This rearrangement joins TRBV5-6 to TRBJ1-5, with D maybe TRBD1 (5 bases). The CDR3 consists of 14 residues. Germline assignment: CDR1 SGHDT and CDR2 YYEEEE. The V end was cut by 5 bases, the J end by 11 bases, with 20 bases between. The chain's CDR3 is CASSYRDGRGAQHF. CDR3 nucleotide sequence: TGTGCCAGCAGTTACCGGGACGGTCGAGGAGCCCAGCATTTT.